The 18 T cell receptor beta chains in this list originate from one sample, sequenced in a study of blood T cell repertoires in COVID-19. Measured with immunoSEQ multiplex PCR; TCRdb has only the in-frame clones, and not every one. The data show 50,000 to 60,000 clones, with 75% to 85% seen just once and 16% held by the top ten. What was sequenced was peripheral blood. The source of these receptors is a middle-aged man with acute or convalescent COVID-19.

V is TRBV19 and J is TRBJ1-2; unclear D gene. V lost 5 bases to trimming and J lost 8 bases, with 12 bases between them. The CDR3 is made up of 12 amino acids. Germline V lookup: CDR1 LNHDA, CDR2 SQIVND (reference sequence). CDR3: CASSSLSRGYTF. The DNA of the CDR3 is TGTGCCAGTAGTTCCCTTTCACGGGGCTACACCTTC. The variable domain in full, with the rest retrieved from reference TRBV19 and TRBJ1-2, is DGGITQSPKYLFRKEGQNVTLSCEQNLNHDAMYWYRQDPGQGLRLIYYSQIVNDFQKGDIAEGYSVSREKKESFPLTVTSAQKNPTAFYLCASSSLSRGYTFGSGTRLTVV.

The rearrangement uses TRBV5-5 and TRBJ1-2; D unclear. CDR3 length equals 13 residues. Trimming shortened V by 2 bases and J by 5 bases, and 10 bases separated the two germline ends. Looked up from germline, CDR1 is SGHKS and CDR2 is YYEKEE (reference sequence). CDR3 amino acids: CASSLSELYGYTF. CDR3 DNA sequence: TGTGCCAGCAGCTTATCCGAGCTTTATGGCTACACCTTC.

The rearrangement uses TRBV19 and TRBJ1-5; TRBD1 matches 9 bases. Germline trimming cut 8 bases from V and 5 bases from J; bases unmatched to any gene: 13. Germline V gene lookup returns CDR1 LNHDA and CDR2 SQIVND (reference sequence). This CDR3 region has 16 residues. The CDR3 region is CASRTDDDRGDQPQHF. In DNA, the CDR3 is TGTGCCAGTCGGACAGATGACGACAGGGGGGATCAGCCCCAGCATTTT.

This chain uses TRBV6-1 with TRBJ1-2; possibly TRBD1 for D (5 bases). V was pared by 3 bases and J by 2 bases, with 10 bases between. The germline gives CDR1 MNHNS, CDR2 SASEGT. The CDR3 consists of 14 residues. CDR3 sequence reads: CASSDSRANYGYTF. The CDR3 DNA sequence: TGTGCCAGCAGTGATAGCAGGGCCAACTATGGCTACACCTTC.

The chain employs TRBV2 and TRBJ1-2; the D is unclear. The V and J ends lost 6 bases and 4 bases respectively, with 18 bases between them. Germline values: CDR1 SNHLY, CDR2 FYNNEI. The CDR3 totals 15 residues. DNA for the CDR3: TGTGCCAGCAGGCGCACAGTCCTGGTGGGCTATGGCTACACCTTC. Translated, it gives CASRRTVLVGYGYTF.

The chain couples TRBV7-9 to TRBJ2-7, with TRBD2 identical over 9 bases. CDR3 length: 18 amino acids. The germline V gene encodes CDR1 SEHNR and CDR2 FQNEAQ (reference sequence). With 5 bases clipped from V and 2 bases from J, the junction kept 16 bases outside the gene matches. The CDR3 here is CASSAEITLAGVPYEQYF. In DNA form, the CDR3 reads TGTGCCAGCAGCGCTGAGATAACGTTAGCGGGAGTCCCCTACGAGCAGTACTTC.

The V call is TRBV6-1, the J call TRBJ2-2; 12 nucleotides align to TRBD2. CDR1 MNHNS and CDR2 SASEGT come from the germline V gene. Losses at the gene ends were 4 bases for V and 6 bases for J; bases not matched to a gene: 3. The CDR3 totals 15 residues. CDR3 residues: CASSVASGRAGELFF. The CDR3 coding sequence is TGTGCCAGCAGTGTAGCTAGCGGGAGGGCCGGGGAGCTGTTTTTT.

This chain uses TRBV24-1 with TRBJ2-1, with TRBD2 matching 12 bases. Germline V lookup: CDR1 KGHDR, CDR2 SFDVKD. Trimming at V came to 4 bases and at J to 5 bases, leaving 5 bases not matched to a gene. The CDR3 is made up of 16 amino acids. CDR3 loop: CATSDPRLAGDNEQFF. CDR3 in DNA: TGTGCCACCAGTGACCCCAGACTAGCGGGAGACAATGAGCAGTTCTTC.

The chain joins TRBV5-4 to TRBJ2-5; TRBD2 matches 11 bases. The junction had 2 bases not matched to a gene; V was cut back by 1 base and J by 6 bases. The CDR3 contains 14 residues. From germline, CDR1 is SGHNT and CDR2 YYREEE (reference sequence). CDR3 sequence (DNA): TGTGCCAGCAGCTTGACTAGCGGGGGACAGACCCAGTACTTC. Its protein is CASSLTSGGQTQYF.

The rearrangement joins TRBV19 to TRBJ1-1; D uncertain. V lost 1 base to trimming and J lost 5 bases, with 8 bases between them. CDR3 length: 13 amino acids. The V gene's germline CDR1 is LNHDA and CDR2 SQIVND (reference sequence). CDR3 sequence: CASSIAPETEAFF. DNA of the CDR3: TGTGCCAGTAGTATAGCCCCAGAAACTGAAGCTTTCTTT.

The gene calls are TRBV2 and TRBJ2-7; TRBD1 aligns across 7 bases. Germline CDR1 is SNHLY and CDR2 is FYNNEI. Germline trimming cut 9 bases from V and 2 bases from J; bases unmatched to any gene: 1. This CDR3 comprises 11 residues. CDR3 residues: CASGQAYEQYF. DNA for the CDR3: TGTGCCAGTGGACAGGCCTACGAGCAGTACTTC.

V is TRBV18 and J is TRBJ2-5, with D unresolved. The CDR3 is 13 amino acids. The V end was cut by 2 bases, the J end by 5 bases, with 9 bases between. Germline V gene sequence: CDR1 KGHSH, CDR2 LQKENI. The DNA of the CDR3 is TGTGCCAGCTCACCAGGCCCCGGGGAGACCCAGTACTTC. Its protein product is CASSPGPGETQYF.

The genes are TRBV6-5 and TRBJ2-5; 10 bases are a match to TRBD2. Unmatched junction bases numbered 5, after V lost 6 bases and J lost 1 base. Germline loops: CDR1 MNHEY, CDR2 SVGAGI. CDR3 length: 15 amino acids. Here the CDR3 reads CASRPSSGGQETQYF. The CDR3 DNA sequence: TGTGCCAGCAGGCCCTCTAGCGGGGGCCAAGAGACCCAGTACTTC.

This clone was observed once. The chain combines TRBV7-2 with TRBJ2-3; 8 positions match TRBD2. CDR1 and CDR2 (germline): SGHTA, FQGNSA. The CDR3 totals 16 residues. Trimming took 5 bases from V and 5 from J; bases not matched to a gene: 12. The CDR3 DNA is TGTGCCAGCAGCCCCTGGGGGCGGGGGGAGGTAGATACGCAGTATTTT. The encoded protein is CASSPWGRGEVDTQYF.

The CDR3 loop reads CAWTREGSNYGYTF. CDR3 sequence (DNA): TGTGCCTGGACTCGGGAGGGATCTAACTATGGCTACACCTTC. The rearrangement uses TRBV30 and TRBJ1-2; D unresolved. The CDR3 consists of 14 residues. Trimming shortened V by 4 bases and J by 0 bases, and 12 bases separated the two germline ends. CDR1 and CDR2 (germline): GTSNPN, SVGIG (reference sequence).

The count of this clone is one. The CDR3 protein is CASSLVPSGTAYGYTF. The CDR3, as DNA: TGTGCCAGCAGTTTAGTGCCATCCGGGACAGCCTATGGCTACACCTTC. The chain joins TRBV27 to TRBJ1-2, with TRBD1 matching over 7 bases. Germline CDR1 is MNHEY and CDR2 is SMNVEV (reference sequence). The CDR3 is 16 amino acids. The J segment lost 4 bases and the V segment lost 2 bases, leaving 10 bases of the junction unmatched.

CDR3 sequence (DNA): TGTGCCAGCAGCCGAGGGGGCTTCACGGGGCCCGAACCCTATGGCTACACCTTC. As protein: CASSRGGFTGPEPYGYTF. This chain joins TRBV3-1 (or the pseudogene TRBV3-2) and TRBJ1-2; TRBD1 agrees at 7 bases. V shed 4 bases and J 4 bases; nucleotides not matched to a gene: 18. There are 18 residues in the CDR3. Germline loops: CDR1 LGHDT, CDR2 YNNKEL (reference sequence).

Only one count was recorded for this clone. V gene TRBV6-5 combines with J gene TRBJ2-3; tentatively, D is TRBD1 (6 bases). Germline lookup yields CDR1 MNHEY and CDR2 SVGAGI. V lost 11 bases and J lost 0, with 18 bases in between. There are 15 residues in the CDR3. The CDR3 DNA follows: TGTGCCGCATCCCGACAGGAGACTAGCACAGATACGCAGTATTTT. Translated, it gives CAASRQETSTDTQYF.